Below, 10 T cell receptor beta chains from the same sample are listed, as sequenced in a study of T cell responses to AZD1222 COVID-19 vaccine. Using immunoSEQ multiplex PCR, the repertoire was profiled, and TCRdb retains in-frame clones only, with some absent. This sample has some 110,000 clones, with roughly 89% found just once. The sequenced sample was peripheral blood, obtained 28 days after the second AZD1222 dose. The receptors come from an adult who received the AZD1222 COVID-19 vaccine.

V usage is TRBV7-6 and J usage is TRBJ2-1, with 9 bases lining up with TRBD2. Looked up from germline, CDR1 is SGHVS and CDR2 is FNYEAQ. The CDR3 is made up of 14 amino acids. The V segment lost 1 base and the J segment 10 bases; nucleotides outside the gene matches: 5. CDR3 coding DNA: TGTGCCAGCAGCTTAGGACTAGCGGCCCCGGAGCAGTTCTTC. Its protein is CASSLGLAAPEQFF.

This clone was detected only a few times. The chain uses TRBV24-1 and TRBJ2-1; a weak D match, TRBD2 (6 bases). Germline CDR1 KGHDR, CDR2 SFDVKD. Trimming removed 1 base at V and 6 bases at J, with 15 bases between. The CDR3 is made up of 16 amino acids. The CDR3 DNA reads TGTGCCACCAGTGATTTAGGGGCGGGAATGGGCAATGAGCAGTTCTTC. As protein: CATSDLGAGMGNEQFF.

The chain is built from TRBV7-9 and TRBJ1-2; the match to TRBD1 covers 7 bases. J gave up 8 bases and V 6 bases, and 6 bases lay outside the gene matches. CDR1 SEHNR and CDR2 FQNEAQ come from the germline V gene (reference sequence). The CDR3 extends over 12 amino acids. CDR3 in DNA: TGTGCCAGCAGAGGGACAGATCCGGGCTACACCTTC. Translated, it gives CASRGTDPGYTF.

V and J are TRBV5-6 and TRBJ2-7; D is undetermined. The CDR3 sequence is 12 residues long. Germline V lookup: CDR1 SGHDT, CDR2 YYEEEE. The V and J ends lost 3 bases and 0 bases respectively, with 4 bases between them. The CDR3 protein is CASSSGSYEQYF. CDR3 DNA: TGTGCCAGCAGCTCTGGCTCCTACGAGCAGTACTTC.

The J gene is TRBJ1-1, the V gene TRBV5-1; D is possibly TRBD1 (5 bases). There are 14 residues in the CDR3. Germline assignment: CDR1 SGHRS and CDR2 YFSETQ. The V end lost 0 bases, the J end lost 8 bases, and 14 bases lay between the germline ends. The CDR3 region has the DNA TGCGCCAGCAGCTTGGAAGGGGCTCGAGTGGAAGCTTTCTTT. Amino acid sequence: CASSLEGARVEAFF.

The CDR3 nucleotides are TGTGCCAGCAGCCCTGGGGGGGGCCGTGGCTACACCTTC. This gives the protein CASSPGGGRGYTF. This chain uses TRBV27 with TRBJ1-2; D is possibly TRBD1 (6 bases). The germline CDR1 and CDR2 sequences are MNHEY and SMNVEV (reference sequence). The CDR3 spans 13 residues. Between the trimmed V and J ends, which lost 6 bases and 7 bases, there was a span of 15 bases.

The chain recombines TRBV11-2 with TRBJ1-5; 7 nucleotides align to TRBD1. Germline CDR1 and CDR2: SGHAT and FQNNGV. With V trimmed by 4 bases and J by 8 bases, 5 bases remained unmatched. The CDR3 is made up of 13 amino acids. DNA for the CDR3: TGTGCCAGCAGCTCCAACAGGGGTGAGCCCCAGCATTTT. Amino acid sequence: CASSSNRGEPQHF.

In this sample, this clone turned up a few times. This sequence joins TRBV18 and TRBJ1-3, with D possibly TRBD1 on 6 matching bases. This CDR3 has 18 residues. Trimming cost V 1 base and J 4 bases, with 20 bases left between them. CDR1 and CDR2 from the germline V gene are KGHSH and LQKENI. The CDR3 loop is CASSPRGGPRAAGNTIYF. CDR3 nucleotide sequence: TGTGCCAGCTCACCACGGGGGGGGCCGCGGGCCGCCGGAAACACCATATATTTT. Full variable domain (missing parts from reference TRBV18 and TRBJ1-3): NAGVMQNPRHLVRRRGQEARLRCSPMKGHSHVYWYRQLPEEGLKFMVYLQKENIIDESGMPKERFSAEFPKEGPSILRIQQVVRGDSAAYFCASSPRGGPRAAGNTIYFGEGSWLTVV.

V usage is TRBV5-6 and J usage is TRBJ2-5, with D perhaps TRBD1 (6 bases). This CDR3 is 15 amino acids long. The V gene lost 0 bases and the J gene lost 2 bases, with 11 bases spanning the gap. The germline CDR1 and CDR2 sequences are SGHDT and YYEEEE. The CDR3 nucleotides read TGTGCCAGCAGCTTGGTTGCAGGGGTGCAAGAGACCCAGTACTTC. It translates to CASSLVAGVQETQYF.

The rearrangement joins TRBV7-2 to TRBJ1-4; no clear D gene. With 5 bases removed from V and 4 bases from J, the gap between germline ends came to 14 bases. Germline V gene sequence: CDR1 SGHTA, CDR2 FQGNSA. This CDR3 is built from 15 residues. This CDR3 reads CASSAKLIYNEKLFF. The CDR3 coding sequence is TGTGCCAGCAGCGCAAAACTAATCTATAATGAAAAACTGTTTTTT.